A single T cell receptor (beta chain) is shown here with its context. This CDR3 spans 12 amino acids. Trimming removed 3 bases at V and 8 bases at J, with 10 bases between. Looked up from germline, CDR1 is PRHDT and CDR2 is FYEKMQ (reference sequence). This entry belongs to a study of blood T cell repertoires in COVID-19. Study-wide background: The study drew acute and convalescent COVID-19 samples from the United States, Italy and Spain. PBMCs, B-cell-depleted T cells, or T cells provided the cDNA or gDNA that made up the material.

TCRdb keeps only in-frame clones here, not all; method: immunoSEQ multiplex PCR. This sample has fewer than 250,000 clones, with about four fifths found just once. The genes are TRBV13 and TRBJ1-1, with a weak D call TRBD1 (5 bases). Sequences were obtained from peripheral blood. This sequence originates from a man in his forties or fifties with acute or convalescent COVID-19. This chain's CDR3 is CASSFGGVEAFF. Written as DNA, the CDR3 is TGTGCCAGCAGCTTCGGAGGGGTCGAAGCTTTCTTT. The entire variable domain, with the rest obtained from reference TRBV13 and TRBJ1-1, is as follows: AAGVIQSPRHLIKEKRETATLKCYPIPRHDTVYWYQQGPGQDPQFLISFYEKMQSDKGSIPDRFSAQQFSDYHSELNMSSLELGDSALYFCASSFGGVEAFFGQGTRLTVV.